These T cell receptor beta chains were read from a single sample in a study of T cells in Graves' hyperthyroidism and ophthalmopathy. TCRdb reprocessed the multiplex PCR reads via MiXCR and lists one record per CDR3 protein. The sample lists around 450,000 distinct CDR3 sequences; approximately 15% were seen once. Material: blood. The receptors shown here come from a young woman with Graves' hyperthyroidism. CDR3s include the opening cysteine and the closing phenylalanine or tryptophan. Each record gives: CDR3 length, V gene, clone size, J gene, D gene, CDR3 protein, CDR3 DNA. D genes are given only for firm matches. Expanded clones get a size class; other rows say once, few or many, or leave the size out.

cdr3_length: 15
v_call: TRBV6-2/TRBV6-3
clone_size: .
j_call: TRBJ2-1
d_call: .
cdr3_aa: CAITYQDNSYNEQFF
cdr3_nt: TGTGCCATCACGTATCAGGACAACTCCTACAATGAGCAGTTCTTC

cdr3_length: 17
v_call: TRBV28
clone_size: few
j_call: TRBJ2-7
d_call: TRBD2
cdr3_aa: CASSFGTSGRTAYEQYF
cdr3_nt: TGTGCCAGCAGCTTTGGGACTAGCGGGAGAACCGCCTACGAGCAGTACTTC

cdr3_length: 14
v_call: TRBV28
clone_size: many
j_call: TRBJ2-7
d_call: TRBD1
cdr3_aa: CASSGTGGSYEQYF
cdr3_nt: TGTGCCAGCAGTGGGACAGGGGGCTCCTACGAGCAGTACTTC

cdr3_length: 16
v_call: TRBV2
clone_size: many
j_call: TRBJ2-7
d_call: .
cdr3_aa: CASSETEGRRSYEQYF
cdr3_nt: TGTGCCAGCAGTGAAACGGAGGGGCGGAGGTCCTACGAGCAGTACTTC

cdr3_length: 13
v_call: TRBV10-3
clone_size: few
j_call: TRBJ1-1
d_call: .
cdr3_aa: CAIKGNQQPEAFF
cdr3_nt: TGTGCCATCAAGGGCAACCAACAGCCTGAAGCTTTCTTT

cdr3_length: 14
v_call: TRBV11-1
clone_size: many
j_call: TRBJ2-7
d_call: TRBD1
cdr3_aa: CASSTWDSSYEQYF
cdr3_nt: TGTGCCAGCAGCACCTGGGACAGCTCCTACGAGCAGTACTTC

cdr3_length: 16
v_call: TRBV28
clone_size: many
j_call: TRBJ2-5
d_call: TRBD2
cdr3_aa: CASRGQLAGAGETQYF
cdr3_nt: TGTGCCAGCAGGGGTCAACTAGCGGGAGCTGGAGAGACCCAGTACTTC

cdr3_length: 13
v_call: TRBV20-1
clone_size: many
j_call: TRBJ1-5
d_call: .
cdr3_aa: CSAPSPPNQPQHF
cdr3_nt: TGCAGTGCTCCCAGTCCCCCCAACCAGCCCCAGCATTTT

cdr3_length: 15
v_call: TRBV5-1
clone_size: few
j_call: TRBJ1-3
d_call: TRBD1
cdr3_aa: CASSLSGTGFSTIYF
cdr3_nt: TGCGCCAGCAGCCTCAGCGGGACAGGGTTTTCGACCATATATTTT

cdr3_length: 15
v_call: TRBV29-1
clone_size: few
j_call: TRBJ2-2
d_call: .
cdr3_aa: CSVEDLRGNTGELFF
cdr3_nt: TGCAGCGTTGAAGATCTCAGGGGTAACACCGGGGAGCTGTTTTTT

cdr3_length: 17
v_call: TRBV28
clone_size: .
j_call: TRBJ2-6
d_call: TRBD2
cdr3_aa: CASSPPLAAPGANVLTF
cdr3_nt: TGTGCCAGCAGTCCGCCTCTAGCGGCCCCTGGGGCCAACGTCCTGACTTTC

cdr3_length: 14
v_call: TRBV27
clone_size: many
j_call: TRBJ2-7
d_call: .
cdr3_aa: CASSSPNMRRTQYF
cdr3_nt: TGTGCCAGCAGTTCCCCCAACATGAGAAGGACGCAGTACTTC

cdr3_length: 17
v_call: TRBV18
clone_size: .
j_call: TRBJ1-4
d_call: .
cdr3_aa: CASSPTLQLALNEKLFF
cdr3_nt: TGTGCCAGCTCACCTACTCTGCAGCTCGCCTTAAATGAAAAACTGTTTTTT

cdr3_length: 16
v_call: TRBV6-1
clone_size: many
j_call: TRBJ1-5
d_call: .
cdr3_aa: CASSETGTHSNQPQHF
cdr3_nt: TGTGCCAGCAGTGAAACCGGGACCCATAGCAATCAGCCCCAGCATTTT

cdr3_length: 17
v_call: TRBV20-1
clone_size: .
j_call: TRBJ2-1
d_call: TRBD2
cdr3_aa: CSARGLPGLAGGNERFF
cdr3_nt: TGCAGTGCTAGAGGGCTCCCGGGACTAGCGGGAGGCAATGAGCGGTTCTTC

cdr3_length: 13
v_call: TRBV7-3
clone_size: .
j_call: TRBJ1-3
d_call: .
cdr3_aa: CASSADNGNTIYF
cdr3_nt: TGTGCCAGCAGCGCTGACAATGGAAACACCATATATTTT

cdr3_length: 13
v_call: TRBV14
clone_size: .
j_call: TRBJ2-1
d_call: TRBD2
cdr3_aa: CASSQNSGRKQFF
cdr3_nt: TGTGCCAGCAGCCAAAATAGCGGGAGGAAGCAGTTCTTC

cdr3_length: 15
v_call: TRBV7-2
clone_size: many
j_call: TRBJ2-3
d_call: .
cdr3_aa: CASSLKPAGTDTQYF
cdr3_nt: TGTGCCAGCAGCTTAAAGCCGGCGGGCACAGATACGCAGTATTTT

cdr3_length: 13
v_call: TRBV28
clone_size: many
j_call: TRBJ1-2
d_call: TRBD1
cdr3_aa: CASRTGGHYGYTF
cdr3_nt: TGTGCCAGCAGGACAGGGGGGCACTATGGCTACACCTTC

cdr3_length: 14
v_call: TRBV9
clone_size: many
j_call: TRBJ1-5
d_call: .
cdr3_aa: CASSPGGPNQPQHF
cdr3_nt: TGTGCCAGCAGCCCCGGGGGCCCCAATCAGCCCCAGCATTTT

cdr3_length: 14
v_call: TRBV18
clone_size: many
j_call: TRBJ2-7
d_call: TRBD1
cdr3_aa: CASSPGQASYEQYF
cdr3_nt: TGTGCCAGCTCACCAGGACAGGCTTCCTACGAGCAGTACTTC

cdr3_length: 15
v_call: TRBV5-1
clone_size: many
j_call: TRBJ2-1
d_call: TRBD2
cdr3_aa: CASSWGLAGYNEQFF
cdr3_nt: TGCGCCAGCAGCTGGGGACTAGCGGGTTACAATGAGCAGTTCTTC

cdr3_length: 14
v_call: TRBV29-1
clone_size: many
j_call: TRBJ2-7
d_call: TRBD2
cdr3_aa: CSVKSAGASYEQYF
cdr3_nt: TGCAGCGTCAAGTCAGCGGGAGCAAGCTACGAGCAGTACTTC

cdr3_length: 15
v_call: TRBV2
clone_size: many
j_call: TRBJ1-1
d_call: .
cdr3_aa: CASSEEGRGKTEAFF
cdr3_nt: TGTGCCAGCAGTGAAGAGGGTCGGGGTAAGACTGAAGCTTTCTTT

cdr3_length: 15
v_call: TRBV19
clone_size: few
j_call: TRBJ1-1
d_call: TRBD1
cdr3_aa: CASSTPDRGNTEAFF
cdr3_nt: TGTGCCAGTAGTACGCCTGACAGGGGGAACACTGAAGCTTTCTTT

cdr3_length: 16
v_call: TRBV5-1
clone_size: many
j_call: TRBJ1-1
d_call: TRBD1
cdr3_aa: CASSPGRRTGDTEAFF
cdr3_nt: TGCGCCAGCAGCCCTGGTCGTAGGACAGGGGACACTGAAGCTTTCTTT

cdr3_length: 14
v_call: TRBV20-1
clone_size: .
j_call: TRBJ1-4
d_call: .
cdr3_aa: CSALKGSSNEKLFF
cdr3_nt: TGCAGTGCCTTAAAGGGGTCGTCTAATGAAAAACTGTTTTTT